This entry lists 14 T cell receptor beta chains sequenced from one sample in a study of tumor-infiltrating lymphocytes in localized non-small cell lung cancer. Assay: immunoSEQ multiplex PCR; the TCRdb copy retains only in-frame clones and omits some. The table shows approximately 16,000 clones, with around 41% occurring only once. The sample consisted of lung tumor tissue. The receptors derive from a human donor with non-small cell lung cancer.

The rearrangement links TRBV27 to TRBJ2-7; 10 nucleotides agree with TRBD1. Germline CDR1 and CDR2: MNHEY and SMNVEV (reference sequence). V lost 5 bases to trimming and J lost 3 bases; unmatched junction nucleotides: 4. The CDR3 has 14 amino acids. The CDR3 nucleotides read TGTGCCAGCAGTAGGACAGGGGGTTACTACGAGCAGTACTTC. As protein: CASSRTGGYYEQYF.

The rearrangement joins TRBV7-9 to TRBJ2-7; D not resolved. The ends were cut back, 5 bases at V and 9 bases at J, with 23 bases in the middle. This CDR3 comprises 15 residues. Germline CDR1 SEHNR, CDR2 FQNEAQ (reference sequence). Written as DNA, the CDR3 is TGTGCCAGCAGCCTTAAAGAACTTGGGCTGGGCGTGCAGTACTTC. Translation gives CASSLKELGLGVQYF.

The rearrangement links TRBV28 to TRBJ1-2; TRBD1 is a possible D gene (6 bases). The V gene lost 1 base and the J gene lost 4 bases, with 13 bases spanning the gap. This CDR3 comprises 15 residues. Germline-derived CDR1 and CDR2 are MDHEN and SYDVKM. The CDR3 protein is CASSLSQGPSYGYTF. CDR3 nucleotides: TGTGCCAGCAGTTTATCCCAGGGGCCCTCCTATGGCTACACCTTC.

The CDR3 sequence is CASSIRPELNSGNTIYF. Here the CDR3 DNA reads TGTGCCAGTAGTATTCGGCCCGAACTGAACTCTGGAAACACCATATATTTT. V gene TRBV19 combines with J gene TRBJ1-3; D gene ambiguous. In germline, CDR1 is LNHDA, CDR2 SQIVND (reference sequence). The CDR3 extends over 17 amino acids. V was shortened by 3 bases and J by 0 bases, with 15 bases between the two germline ends.

The rearrangement uses TRBV7-2 and TRBJ2-3; 8 bases map to TRBD2. With 5 bases clipped from V and 5 bases from J, the junction kept 15 bases outside the gene matches. CDR1 is SGHTA, CDR2 FQGNSA, per germline. The CDR3 extends over 17 amino acids. The CDR3 protein is CASSRRGGAGAVDTQYF. CDR3 DNA sequence: TGTGCCAGCAGCCGACGCGGCGGAGCGGGGGCGGTAGATACGCAGTATTTT.

The chain carries TRBV25-1 and TRBJ2-1; D uncertain. CDR1 and CDR2 from the germline V gene are MGHDK and SYGVNS. The V end lost 2 bases, the J end lost 8 bases, and 4 bases lay between the germline ends. This CDR3 is built from 11 residues. The CDR3 DNA follows: TGTGCCAGCAGTGAAGGATATGAGCAGTTCTTC. Translation: CASSEGYEQFF.

This rearrangement joins TRBV15 to TRBJ1-2; 8 positions agree with TRBD1. This CDR3 comprises 16 residues. The germline V gene has CDR1 LNHNV and CDR2 YYDKDF (reference sequence). J gave up 8 bases and V 3 bases, and 14 bases lay outside the gene matches. CDR3 sequence reads: CATSRRVGQGADGYTF. CDR3 in DNA: TGTGCCACCAGCAGGAGGGTAGGGCAGGGGGCGGACGGCTACACCTTC.

This clone occurred a few times. This chain joins TRBV9 and TRBJ1-5; D gene uncertain. This CDR3 comprises 16 residues. The germline V gene has CDR1 SGDLS and CDR2 YYNGEE. The V and J ends lost 4 bases and 0 bases respectively, with 14 bases between them. CDR3 sequence reads: CASSRTSDTSNQPQHF. DNA of the CDR3: TGTGCCAGCAGCCGGACCTCTGACACTAGCAATCAGCCCCAGCATTTT.

The J gene is TRBJ2-2, the V gene TRBV27, with TRBD2 matching 8 bases. This CDR3 is 13 amino acids long. Germline CDR1 MNHEY, CDR2 SMNVEV (reference sequence). The J segment lost 3 bases and the V segment lost 11 bases, leaving 5 bases of the junction unmatched. CDR3: CAVRRGDTGELFF. CDR3 nucleotide sequence: TGTGCCGTTAGGCGGGGGGACACCGGGGAGCTGTTTTTT.

The rearrangement links TRBV18 to TRBJ2-5, with 7 bases fitting TRBD2. V trimming: 1 base; J trimming: 5 bases; junction bases outside the gene matches: 1. CDR3 length: 13 amino acids. Germline values: CDR1 KGHSH, CDR2 LQKENI. DNA of the CDR3: TGTGCCAGCTCACCACGGGGGGGTGAGACCCAGTACTTC. Its translation: CASSPRGGETQYF.

This clone was counted many times. The chain has TRBV7-8 and TRBJ2-2, with D maybe TRBD2 (5 bases). The CDR3 is made up of 15 amino acids. Per germline, CDR1 SGHVS and CDR2 FQNEAQ. Trimming shortened V by 4 bases and J by 4 bases, and 13 bases separated the two germline ends. CDR3 region: CASSYDRGITGELFF. The CDR3 DNA reads as TGTGCCAGCAGCTACGATCGGGGTATCACCGGGGAGCTGTTTTTT.

J is TRBJ2-7 and V is TRBV7-6; D not resolved. The germline CDR1 and CDR2 sequences are SGHVS and FNYEAQ. V was trimmed by 5 bases and J by 3 bases, leaving 8 bases between them. The CDR3 consists of 12 residues. This chain's CDR3 is CASSVNGYEQYF. DNA for the CDR3: TGTGCCAGCAGCGTCAACGGCTACGAGCAGTACTTC.

The rearrangement uses TRBV2 and TRBJ2-7; D is possibly TRBD1 or TRBD2 (5 bases each). This CDR3 contains 15 residues. V lost 5 bases to trimming and J lost 3 bases, with 17 bases between them. The germline CDR1 and CDR2 sequences are SNHLY and FYNNEI. For the CDR3, the DNA is TGTGCCAGCAGTTACGCCCGGGACGGGGACTACGAGCAGTACTTC. Its translation: CASSYARDGDYEQYF.

The chain joins TRBV9 to TRBJ1-2; D uncertain. This CDR3 has 13 amino acids. Germline V lookup: CDR1 SGDLS, CDR2 YYNGEE. Trimming stripped 3 bases from V and 6 bases from J, with 12 bases between. The DNA of the CDR3 is TGTGCCAGCAGCGCATACGGGCGGAATGGCTACACCTTC. It is translated as CASSAYGRNGYTF.